Each of the 8 T cell receptor beta chains below was sequenced from the same sample in a study of T cell repertoires in ileal Crohn's disease. The protocol was immunoSEQ multiplex PCR, while the TCRdb copy is restricted to in-frame clones and leaves out a portion. Of approximately 27,000 clones in the sample, about 81% are singletons; the top ten hold around 5.6%. Sequenced input: ileal tissue. All receptors derive from an adult with Crohn's disease.

This chain uses TRBV7-3 with TRBJ2-2, with D perhaps matching TRBD1 (6 bases). From germline, CDR1 is SGHTA and CDR2 FQGTGA. The CDR3 extends over 15 amino acids. Trimming took 2 bases from V and 2 from J, leaving 9 bases between them. DNA of the CDR3: TGTGCCAGCAGCTTACCCGGGACAAACACCGGGGAGCTGTTTTTT. Amino acids: CASSLPGTNTGELFF.

This clone was recorded a few times. The CDR3 nucleotides are TGTGCCAGCAGCACTAAACAGGGGGCAGACTATGGCTACACCTTC. Translated, it gives CASSTKQGADYGYTF. The chain links TRBV5-4 to TRBJ1-2; 9 positions match TRBD1. The CDR3 sequence is 15 residues long. Germline V gene lookup returns CDR1 SGHNT and CDR2 YYREEE (reference sequence). V was clipped by 4 bases and J by 3 bases; unmatched bases: 7.

V and J are TRBV19 and TRBJ2-7; D remains unclear. V lost 3 bases and J 0 bases, leaving 12 bases between the germline ends. CDR1 and CDR2 from the germline V gene are LNHDA and SQIVND (reference sequence). The CDR3 consists of 15 residues. CDR3 amino acids: CASSITVLSSYEQYF. CDR3 nucleotide sequence: TGTGCCAGTAGTATTACCGTGCTCAGCTCCTACGAGCAGTACTTC.

The chain uses TRBV2 and TRBJ2-2; tentative D call: TRBD1 (6 bases). Per the germline V gene, CDR1 is SNHLY and CDR2 is FYNNEI. The CDR3 runs 14 residues. The V and J ends lost 7 bases and 2 bases respectively, with 11 bases between them. The CDR3, as DNA: TGTGCCAGCAAAGTGGACAGAAACACCGGGGAGCTGTTTTTT. Its translation: CASKVDRNTGELFF.

The chain carries TRBV10-3 and TRBJ2-5, with 7 bases matching TRBD1. This CDR3 spans 12 amino acids. Germline V CDR1 and CDR2: ENHRY, SYGVKD. The V gene end was trimmed by 8 bases and the J gene end by 3 bases; junction bases not matched to a gene: 3. The CDR3 DNA reads as TGTGCCATCGGGACAGAGAAAGAGACCCAGTACTTC. As protein: CAIGTEKETQYF.

This clone was counted between two and nine times. The chain combines TRBV5-1 with TRBJ1-5; 11 bases match TRBD1. The V segment lost 0 bases and the J segment 0 bases; nucleotides outside the gene matches: 14. The germline CDR1 and CDR2 sequences are SGHRS and YFSETQ. The CDR3 sequence is 21 residues long. CDR3 DNA: TGCGCCAGCAGCTTGGACGGAACGTCGGGACAGGGGGGTCTTAGCAATCAGCCCCAGCATTTT. The encoded protein is CASSLDGTSGQGGLSNQPQHF. Together with reference TRBV5-1 and TRBJ1-5, the CDR3 gives the full variable domain: KAGVTQTPRYLIKTRGQQVTLSCSPISGHRSVSWYQQTPGQGLQFLFEYFSETQRNKGNFPGRFSGRQFSNSRSEMNVSTLELGDSALYLCASSLDGTSGQGGLSNQPQHFGDGTRLSIL.

The rearrangement uses TRBV4-3 and TRBJ2-4, with 7 bases lining up with TRBD1. V shed 3 bases, J shed 4 bases, and the junction held 3 bases outside the gene matches. There are 14 residues in the CDR3. The germline CDR1 and CDR2 sequences are LGHNA and YSLEER. The DNA for the CDR3 is TGCGCCAGCAGCCACACGGGACAGAAAAACATTCAGTACTTC. Encoded protein: CASSHTGQKNIQYF.

This clone was seen more than once but under ten times. The chain uses TRBV7-2 and TRBJ2-7; maybe TRBD2 (5 bases). Germline lookup yields CDR1 SGHTA and CDR2 FQGNSA. CDR3 length: 15 amino acids. The V end was cut by 1 base, the J end by 0 bases, with 10 bases between. The CDR3 region is CASSLVSGDSYEQYF. CDR3 sequence (DNA): TGTGCCAGCAGCTTAGTAAGCGGCGACTCCTACGAGCAGTACTTC. The variable domain in full, with the rest retrieved from reference TRBV7-2 and TRBJ2-7, is GAGVSQSPSNKVTEKGKDVELRCDPISGHTALYWYRQSLGQGLEFLIYFQGNSAPDKSGLPSDRFSAERTGGSVSTLTIQRTQQEDSAVYLCASSLVSGDSYEQYFGPGTRLTVT.